This T cell receptor beta chain was captured in a study of T-cell reconstitution after alpha-beta-depleted transplantation in children. In its sample, this clonotype was seen many times. TCRbeta library construction was performed incorporating unique molecular identifiers. TCRdb fed the PCR reads into MiXCR, producing one record per CDR3 protein. The top ten clones hold about 5% of a sample with approximately 240,000 distinct CDR3 sequences, approximately 9.7% of them seen once. This CDR3 comprises 12 residues. Looked up from germline, CDR1 is MNHEY and CDR2 is SVGEGT. The ends were cut back, 6 bases at V and 2 bases at J, with 7 bases in the middle.

The chain is built from TRBV6-2 or TRBV6-3 and TRBJ1-2; D call uncertain. The clonotype originates from a human donor who donated a stem cell graft to a child with SCID. Sequenced material: PBMCs from the stem cell graft donor, taken from the stem cell graft. The CDR3 region is CASRPRNYGYTF. CDR3 bases: TGTGCCAGCAGACCGAGGAACTATGGCTACACCTTC.